This is a list of T cell receptor beta chains from one sample in a study of T cell responses to AZD1222 COVID-19 vaccine. The data were produced by immunoSEQ multiplex PCR, yet TCRdb's version contains in-frame clones alone and is incomplete. The sample gives 150,000 or so clones, about 92% of which show up once; approximately 6.3% is in the top ten. The sequencing here drew on peripheral blood, taken 28 days after the second AZD1222 dose. Source of these receptors: an adult who received the AZD1222 COVID-19 vaccine. CDR3s include the opening cysteine and the closing phenylalanine or tryptophan. The order of the fields is D gene, J gene, V gene, CDR3 protein. A D gene is named only where the DNA matches it firmly.

d_gene: NA; j_gene: TRBJ2-7; v_gene: TRBV12-3/TRBV12-4; CDR3aa: CASSHEGYEQYF
d_gene: NA; j_gene: TRBJ1-5; v_gene: TRBV20-1; CDR3aa: CSASLGNHQPQHF
d_gene: NA; j_gene: TRBJ1-6; v_gene: TRBV21-1; CDR3aa: CASSKGEQEGSPLHF
d_gene: NA; j_gene: TRBJ2-3; v_gene: TRBV28; CDR3aa: CASSLPSITDTQYF
d_gene: NA; j_gene: TRBJ1-1; v_gene: TRBV12-3/TRBV12-4; CDR3aa: CASSLGTEAFF
d_gene: NA; j_gene: TRBJ1-2; v_gene: TRBV7-2; CDR3aa: CASSLAGTSTNYGYTF
d_gene: TRBD2; j_gene: TRBJ2-5; v_gene: TRBV20-1; CDR3aa: CSASISGGETQYF
d_gene: TRBD1; j_gene: TRBJ2-7; v_gene: TRBV6-5; CDR3aa: CASSYTDRGYEQYF
d_gene: NA; j_gene: TRBJ1-3; v_gene: TRBV11-2; CDR3aa: CASSLDAGVSGNTIYF
d_gene: TRBD2; j_gene: TRBJ2-2; v_gene: TRBV5-4; CDR3aa: CASSSASLAANTGELFF
d_gene: TRBD1; j_gene: TRBJ1-2; v_gene: TRBV5-1; CDR3aa: CASTNGQGVGGYGYTF
d_gene: NA; j_gene: TRBJ1-4; v_gene: TRBV4-3; CDR3aa: CASSQDLQPTNEKLFF
d_gene: NA; j_gene: TRBJ1-6; v_gene: TRBV28; CDR3aa: CASSWASSNSPLHF
d_gene: TRBD2; j_gene: TRBJ2-3; v_gene: TRBV5-1; CDR3aa: CASSRNKIAGGLTDTQYF
d_gene: TRBD1; j_gene: TRBJ1-2; v_gene: TRBV29-1; CDR3aa: CSGGETGGFGYTF
d_gene: TRBD1; j_gene: TRBJ1-2; v_gene: TRBV7-9; CDR3aa: CASSLEGGDYGYTF
d_gene: TRBD1; j_gene: TRBJ2-7; v_gene: TRBV28; CDR3aa: CASRTPGQMTMEQYF
d_gene: TRBD1; j_gene: TRBJ1-2; v_gene: TRBV28; CDR3aa: CASRPTGGHYGYTF
d_gene: NA; j_gene: TRBJ2-5; v_gene: TRBV7-2; CDR3aa: CASSLSGQTRTTQYF
d_gene: TRBD1; j_gene: TRBJ1-1; v_gene: TRBV5-5; CDR3aa: CASNPTKGATFF
d_gene: NA; j_gene: TRBJ1-5; v_gene: TRBV27; CDR3aa: CASSPRQAHNQPQHF
d_gene: NA; j_gene: TRBJ1-5; v_gene: TRBV19; CDR3aa: CASSASAGFESNQPQHF
d_gene: TRBD1; j_gene: TRBJ2-1; v_gene: TRBV29-1; CDR3aa: CSVGPTTGGPKRGQFF
d_gene: TRBD1; j_gene: TRBJ1-3; v_gene: TRBV4-1; CDR3aa: CASSQADRGIRNTIYF
d_gene: NA; j_gene: TRBJ1-4; v_gene: TRBV5-1; CDR3aa: CASSPGGWEKLFF
d_gene: NA; j_gene: TRBJ1-4; v_gene: TRBV4-2; CDR3aa: CASSQDWGRNEKLFF
d_gene: NA; j_gene: TRBJ1-6; v_gene: TRBV6-6; CDR3aa: CASSGAGSNNSPLHF
d_gene: TRBD1; j_gene: TRBJ2-3; v_gene: TRBV5-5; CDR3aa: CASTLNRGTDTQYF
d_gene: TRBD2; j_gene: TRBJ2-1; v_gene: TRBV5-1; CDR3aa: CASRPQTSGKQFF
d_gene: NA; j_gene: TRBJ1-3; v_gene: TRBV7-6; CDR3aa: CASSLAPGYSGNTIYF
d_gene: TRBD2; j_gene: TRBJ2-1; v_gene: TRBV18; CDR3aa: CASSPLSGVSSYNEQFF
d_gene: NA; j_gene: TRBJ2-3; v_gene: TRBV4-2; CDR3aa: CASSHQVSTDTQYF
d_gene: NA; j_gene: TRBJ1-3; v_gene: TRBV30; CDR3aa: CAWSVKQSGNTIYF
d_gene: NA; j_gene: TRBJ1-5; v_gene: TRBV3-1/TRBV3-2; CDR3aa: CASSQQGLPPQPQHF
d_gene: NA; j_gene: TRBJ1-3; v_gene: TRBV6-5; CDR3aa: CASSRGRNSGNTIYF
d_gene: TRBD1; j_gene: TRBJ1-4; v_gene: TRBV29-1; CDR3aa: CSVSGQGASNEKLFF
d_gene: NA; j_gene: TRBJ1-6; v_gene: TRBV2; CDR3aa: CASSELGGNSPLHF
d_gene: NA; j_gene: TRBJ1-4; v_gene: TRBV5-8; CDR3aa: CASSLIRATNEKLFF
d_gene: TRBD1; j_gene: TRBJ1-5; v_gene: TRBV30; CDR3aa: CALGQGRYQPQHF
d_gene: TRBD2; j_gene: TRBJ2-1; v_gene: TRBV11-2; CDR3aa: CASSLLLAGGYNEQFF
d_gene: NA; j_gene: TRBJ1-4; v_gene: TRBV9; CDR3aa: CASSAALWQGGEKLFF
d_gene: NA; j_gene: TRBJ2-5; v_gene: TRBV7-2; CDR3aa: CASSPQTGQETQYF
d_gene: NA; j_gene: TRBJ1-5; v_gene: TRBV30; CDR3aa: CAWSGQGDQPQHF
d_gene: NA; j_gene: TRBJ1-1; v_gene: TRBV7-2; CDR3aa: CASSLTRDTEAFF
d_gene: NA; j_gene: TRBJ1-4; v_gene: TRBV10-3; CDR3aa: CAISESDEKLFF